This T cell receptor beta chain is drawn from a study of Ad26.COV2.S vaccination and SARS-CoV-2 variants. Study-wide context: A participant enrolled in the COV1001 Ad26.COV2.S trial arm provided the sample. Study-wide findings and caveats: Those who received the vaccine showed greater spike-specific TCR breadth than those given placebo. The breadth of spike-specific CD8+ and CD4+ T cell responses after vaccination was reportedly substantial.

Germline CDR1 is KGHSH and CDR2 is LQKENI. The CDR3 length is 14 residues. The V end was cut by 0 bases, the J end by 3 bases, with 9 bases between. Some clones are missing from TCRdb's copy, which holds only in-frame ones; the method was immunoSEQ multiplex PCR. The sample carries hundreds of thousands of clones, about 93% recorded once. Treatment indicated: 15 to 20 received Ad26.COV2.S at low or high dose, single or two shots; about 5 received placebo; per-sample allocation not given. Day 63 after the first injection of vaccine or placebo was the sampling time. An Ad26 vector that expressed Wuhan-strain SARS-CoV-2 spike constituted the vaccine. Points on this clone: The antigen is unknown.

The chain couples TRBV18 to TRBJ2-7, with a weak D call TRBD2 (6 bases). The TCR was taken from a person between 18 and 59 years old who received the Ad26.COV2.S COVID-19 vaccine or a placebo. The material was peripheral blood, obtained in a trial of Ad26.COV2.S vaccine versus placebo. The CDR3: CASSPPGSGYEQYF. The CDR3 nucleotides read TGTGCCAGCTCACCACCCGGGAGCGGCTACGAGCAGTACTTC.